Described below is a single T cell receptor (beta chain) sequence and its context. The specificity of this receptor is unknown. No clone much larger than this one lies a single base away; base qualities are absent. Library prep was done by the immunoSEQ multiplex PCR assay. A mixture of 60 forward primers for TCR Vbeta segments and 13 reverse primers for TCR Jbeta segments was used in the multiplex PCR. Amplification of the CDR3 region of rearranged TCR beta genes was performed with a multiplex PCR assay on genomic DNA. On the Illumina HiSeq System, the amplified TCR beta libraries were sequenced as 87-base-pair reads. Turning to the authors' computational methods: A later analysis tallied roughly 76 million unique TCR beta chains across the 666 repertoires, and approximately 12 million of those chains were shared by two or more donors. Raw reads were error-corrected and collapsed into unique sequences with a nearest-neighbor algorithm that merged closely related sequences to remove PCR and sequencing errors. Alignment of CDR3 sequences to IMGT reference sequences was used to assign V, D and J gene segments. For a sequence to be retained, at least a six-nucleotide match to both a V gene segment and a J gene segment was required. Rearrangements were classified as productive when the CDR3 lacked stop codons and remained in frame with V and J, and all other rearrangements were classified as non-productive. Following IMGT convention, CDR3 was defined as the stretch from the second conserved V-encoded cysteine to the conserved J-encoded phenylalanine. Sequences without an unambiguous match to a single V gene segment were excluded from the earlier analysis of 450 to 750 of the donors. In an earlier analysis of a few hundred of the donors, a V segment was called functional when productive rearrangements were above 56.7%, and segregating when the standard deviation between donors exceeded 5%. A statistical classification framework was built to diagnose cytomegalovirus status from the catalog of TCR beta chain sequences. In a later analysis, TCR nucleotide sequences were compared against IMGT/GENE-DB human TR gene sequences so that V and J genes could be assigned. Using the TCRdist pipeline, a later analysis assigned CDR3 sequences along with most-parsimonious VDJ recombination scenarios. In a later analysis, every TCR beta chain was defined by the combination of its CDR3 amino acid sequence and its V-gene family, and reads without a unique V-gene family were dropped. To address suspected cross-contamination and a sequencing artifact, a later analysis removed approximately 600 highly shared, low-generation-probability nucleotide sequences. In a later analysis, a clonal expansion index for each public chain was calculated from normalized within-repertoire ranks of inferred template counts. Generation probabilities in a later analysis came from a VDJ recombination model fitted to out-of-frame rearrangements, and those results were checked against IGoR. In a later analysis, hypergeometric tests were used to score TCR-TCR, TCR-HLA and TCR-CMV co-occurrence, with a repertoire-size bias correction applied to TCR pairs. To estimate false discovery rates, a later analysis permuted the HLA or CMV assignments 20 times. In a later analysis, co-occurring TCRs were grouped with DBSCAN, and TCRdist sequence similarity was added when clustering was performed within HLA-allele-positive subsets. Repertoires with fewer than 30,000 or more than 120,000 public chains, plus five repertoires with anomalous nucleotide sharing, were excluded from co-occurrence clustering. TCRdb carries this immuneACCESS record with in-frame sequences only. Its versions omit some clonotypes, under half of them owing to an unresolved V gene in the studies checked, with the rest unexplained. For V, J and clone size, that table is used; D and trimming come from the DNA. The sample table holds 150,000 to 200,000 clones, of which 65% to 75% were seen once. The top ten clones comprise roughly 1.6% of the sample.

These data come from a study of cytomegalovirus exposure and HLA in healthy donors (dated by TCRdb to 2016 to 2017). Regarding the complete study: According to an earlier analysis of around 600 of the donors, about 179 million T cells yielded some 110 million unique TCR beta sequences and around 300 Gb of sequence data. About 320 gigabases of sequencing data and approximately 93 million unique TCR sequences were included in an early release covering 550 to 650 HLA-typed donors. Of the roughly 400 genotyped donors, approximately 83% fell in the genetic ancestry cluster associated with self-reported Caucasian donors. The study was designed to test whether signatures of past pathogen exposure could be identified by cataloging public T cell receptors. The study profiled the T cell repertoires of 666 subjects by immunosequencing and related them to cytomegalovirus serostatus. Along with the roughly 610-subject first cohort, a separate validation cohort of 120 different subjects was used. The study combined high-throughput TCR immunosequencing, statistical association of individual TCRs with disease status, and machine learning to predict cytomegalovirus infection status. A later analysis re-examined previously published TCR beta repertoires from 610 or so donors and added high-resolution HLA genotyping to investigate patterns of TCR occurrence. Rather than drawing on any new phenotypic data, the later analysis identified candidate immune exposures from TCR beta sequences and the way those sequences occurred across donors. An earlier analysis of 587 of the donors used high-throughput TCR beta sequencing to judge whether each TCR beta V gene segment behaved as functional or pseudogenic. Donor age, sex, ethnicity and CMV serostatus were collected together with the repertoire data. A later genetic analysis used genome-wide SNP genotypes for about 55% of the 666 donors, treating that subset as a discovery cohort. All discovery cohort repertoires had been generated using a single sequencing platform. HLA typing included class I and class II loci at four-digit resolution. The number of typed donors differed by locus: about 629-640 for A, B, C, DRB1 and DQB1; 500 to 550 for DQA1; 606 for DPA1; and some 470 for DPB1. Roughly five DR-DQ haplotypes were handled as single units for association and clustering, since linkage in the cohort was strong. On average, roughly 200,000 unique TCR beta nucleotide sequences were sequenced per donor among a few hundred genotyped donors of the cohort, with about 19% of those sequences being non-productive. Results the study describes overall, beyond this receptor: In a later analysis, HLA-associated TCR beta chains were found to be more clonally expanded and to have lower generation probabilities than equally common non-associated chains. A cluster of highly shared sequence variants was judged likely to represent a technical artifact of the sequencing pipeline. While some public TCRs were present in many individuals, most TCR sequences turned up only very rarely across donors. Only TCR beta chains were sequenced in this cohort, and the absence of alpha or paired-chain data limited detectable features. In vitro tests confirmed that a few of the cytomegalovirus-associated TCR beta chains recognize cytomegalovirus antigens. The study gave a list of about 150 TCR beta chains associated with cytomegalovirus. In a later analysis, most CMV-associated TCR beta chains were found to appear HLA-restricted, with HLA associations seemingly driven largely by CMV exposure. Presence/absence analyses assumed roughly uniform sequencing depth across donors, an assumption that may not hold. Correlated functional status among segregating V segments might reflect linkage disequilibrium, but an unknown experimental factor could not be ruled out. The authors suggested that the approach could potentially be extended to other disease states and immunological phenotypes. A later analysis associated 16,951 TCR beta sequences with specific HLA alleles at a false discovery rate of 0.05. In an earlier analysis of around 600 of the donors, most TCR beta V segments were observed in productive rearrangements about 87% or about 30% of the time, broadly matching IMGT annotations. HLA typing was unavailable for some donors at each locus, so association tests used only the typed subset. The 87-base-pair reads could not distinguish some IMGT-functional V segments, including TRBV6-2 and TRBV6-3, so those segments were excluded. Because counts were too low, about 15 rarely observed V segments, including chromosome 9 orphons, were left out of the earlier analysis of several hundred of the donors. An association between a missense DCLRE1C variant and V-gene and J-gene trimming of TCR beta chains was found in a later genetic analysis and replicated in an independent cohort. Immune exposure information for the cohort was limited to CMV serostatus. According to a later analysis, TCR association rates differed among HLA loci, with DRB1 alleles showing the most associated TCRs and HLA-C alleles showing the fewest. Several of the top co-occurrence clusters appeared to be linked to parvovirus B19, influenza, CMV and Epstein-Barr virus, according to a later analysis. Cytomegalovirus status was reported to be diagnosed by the classifier with high specificity and sensitivity in both the original and validation cohorts. Strong co-occurrence of HLA alleles, especially DR and DQ, made assigning TCR associations to individual alleles difficult. Compared with the approximately 710-donor mean, donors in an Asian-associated ancestry cluster had fewer N-insertions in productive TCRs, according to a later genetic analysis. A further reported finding was that TCR beta sequences accurately predicted the HLA-A and HLA-B alleles for most subjects in the first cohort.

The cohort comprised around 690 healthy bone marrow donors. All cohort members were sampled while nominally healthy, although unrecorded immune exposures were likely present. The donor was CMV seronegative and was included in the group of about 400 seronegative cohort members. Each donor provided a peripheral blood sample, and peripheral blood mononuclear cells were used for TCR beta sequencing. Genomic DNA was extracted from the blood cell samples with the Qiagen DNeasy Blood Extraction Kit. The CDR3 runs 15 residues from the cysteine to the phenylalanine. Of all the DNA, just the CDR3 is kept, 45 bases in frame from base 1. CDR1 is given as SGHAT and CDR2 as FQNNGV, both from the germline V gene. V lost 5 bases and J lost 4 bases, and the count of bases not matched to a germline gene is 11.

Material: PBMCs. The V and J segments used are TRBV11-2 and TRBJ2-7; 7 bases in between match TRBD1. The receptor comes from a girl aged 10-17 years in good health and CMV-seronegative. The sequence in DNA is TGTGCCAGCAGCCTTAGCCGGGACAGACATTACGAGCAGTACTTC. Translated, it gives CASSLSRDRHYEQYF. Where the CDR3 stops, the reference TRBV11-2 and TRBJ2-7 genes take over; the full variable domain is EAGVAQSPRYKIIEKRQSVAFWCNPISGHATLYWYQQILGQGPKLLIQFQNNGVVDDSQLPKDRFSAERLKGVDSTLKIQPAKLEDSAVYLCASSLSRDRHYEQYFGPGTRLTVT.